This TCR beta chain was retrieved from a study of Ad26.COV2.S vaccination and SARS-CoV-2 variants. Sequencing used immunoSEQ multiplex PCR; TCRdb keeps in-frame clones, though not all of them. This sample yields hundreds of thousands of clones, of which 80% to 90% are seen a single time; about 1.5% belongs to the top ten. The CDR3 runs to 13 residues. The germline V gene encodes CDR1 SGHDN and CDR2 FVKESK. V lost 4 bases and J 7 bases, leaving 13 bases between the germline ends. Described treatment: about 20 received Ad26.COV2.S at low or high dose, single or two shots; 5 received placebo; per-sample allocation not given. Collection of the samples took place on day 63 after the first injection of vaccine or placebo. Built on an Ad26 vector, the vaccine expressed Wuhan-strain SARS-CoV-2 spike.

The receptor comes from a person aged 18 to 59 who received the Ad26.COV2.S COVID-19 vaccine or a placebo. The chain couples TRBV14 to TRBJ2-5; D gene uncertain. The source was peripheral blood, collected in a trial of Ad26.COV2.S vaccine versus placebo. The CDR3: CASSPNALATQYF. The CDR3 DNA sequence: TGTGCCAGCAGCCCGAACGCACTGGCGACCCAGTACTTC.